Included here is one T cell receptor beta chain sequence, with context. This clonotype was seen a few times. The antigen it binds to is not known. Base qualities are missing; no much larger clone stands one base away. Library preparation used RT-PCR. Sequencing relied on a NextSeq 550. TCRdb passed the public sequencing reads through fastp at Q25 and MiXCR, retaining productive beta sequences. Records with the same CDR3 protein are collapsed into one entry carrying the most frequent genes and DNA. The sample has about 960,000 distinct CDR3 sequences on record, roughly 18% of them singletons. The biggest ten clones account for around 6% of the sample. Unmatched junction bases come to 10, with V trimmed by 3 bases and J by 0 bases. CDR1 and CDR2 are drawn from the germline V gene: KGHSH, LQKENI. Reading from cysteine to phenylalanine, the CDR3 counts 17 amino acids. Kept here is only the CDR3 DNA, which spans 51 bases and is read in frame from base 1.

This specimen comes from a study of patients and donors after allogeneic stem cell transplantation (dated by TCRdb to the early 2020s). The sequence was obtained from a human donor who was either an allogeneic HSCT recipient or a stem cell or donor lymphocyte infusion donor (not recorded which). It is not recorded whose cells these are; they may come from a transplant donor. This receptor chain uses TRBV18 and TRBJ1-1; TRBD1 matches 7 bases in the middle. The sequenced material came from blood, either unsorted or a sorted T cell fraction (not recorded which). CDR3 protein: CASSPKQGGSMNTEAFF. The nucleotides are TGTGCCAGCTCACCCAAGCAGGGGGGCTCCATGAACACTGAAGCTTTCTTT.